This T cell receptor (beta chain) was identified in a study of control samples from healthy donors and cancer patients. As to this clone: Compared with germline, one end of the junction differs, possibly owing to a read error.

Sequencing was performed with immunoSEQ multiplex PCR; in TCRdb, only in-frame clones are kept and a portion is missing. The sample includes 150,000 to 200,000 clones. Per germline, CDR1 MNHNY and CDR2 SVGAGI (reference sequence). The CDR3 runs to 11 residues. The source is a woman aged 25 to 39 in good health. The sample comprised blood. The rearrangement joins TRBV6-6 to TRBJ2-1, with D unclear. Written as DNA, the CDR3 is TGTGCCAGCAGTTACTACCATGAGCAGTTCTTC. The encoded protein is CASSYYHEQFF.